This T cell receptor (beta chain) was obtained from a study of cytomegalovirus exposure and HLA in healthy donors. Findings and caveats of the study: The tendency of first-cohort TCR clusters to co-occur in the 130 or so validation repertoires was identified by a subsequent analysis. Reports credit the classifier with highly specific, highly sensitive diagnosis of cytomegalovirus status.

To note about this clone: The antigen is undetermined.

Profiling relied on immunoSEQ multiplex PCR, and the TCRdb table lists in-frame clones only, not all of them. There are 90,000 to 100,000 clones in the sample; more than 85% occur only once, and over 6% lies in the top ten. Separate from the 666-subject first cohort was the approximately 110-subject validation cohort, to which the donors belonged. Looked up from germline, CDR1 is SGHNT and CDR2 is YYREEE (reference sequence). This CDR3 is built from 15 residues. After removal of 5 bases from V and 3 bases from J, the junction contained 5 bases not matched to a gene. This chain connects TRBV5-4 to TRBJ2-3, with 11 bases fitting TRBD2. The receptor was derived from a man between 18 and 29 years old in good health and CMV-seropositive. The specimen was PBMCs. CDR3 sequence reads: CASRYLAGGTDTQYF. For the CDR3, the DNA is TGTGCCAGCAGGTATCTAGCGGGAGGTACAGATACGCAGTATTTT.